Listed below are T cell receptor beta chains from one sample, sequenced in a study of monozygotic twins with inflammatory bowel disease. After re-calling the 5' RACE reads, TCRdb lists one entry per CDR3 protein, DNA absent. The sample totals approximately 340,000 distinct CDR3 sequences; its top ten clones hold approximately 2%. Material for sequencing was blood. These receptors were taken from a human donor with ulcerative colitis or Crohn's disease, or a healthy co-twin of an affected twin (not recorded which). CDR3s include the opening cysteine and the closing phenylalanine or tryptophan.

j_call v_call cdr3_aa
TRBJ2-2 TRBV7-6 CASSLGGLYTGELFF
TRBJ1-4 TRBV23-1 CASSHRGTNEKLFF
TRBJ2-2 TRBV5-1 CASSLGLGAPGELFF
TRBJ2-1 TRBV7-8 CASSFRGLADNEQFF
TRBJ2-2 TRBV11-2 CATPRPLAGVNTGELFF
TRBJ2-5 TRBV9 CASSVWGDQETQYF
TRBJ2-1 TRBV5-1 CASSSRAGGLAGRYNEQFF
TRBJ2-1 TRBV7-8 CASSLLTSGGASYNEQFF
TRBJ2-7 TRBV6-1 CASTRQASGSPTPSYEQYF
TRBJ2-3 TRBV20-1 CSAPQGQTSARTDTQYF
TRBJ1-2 TRBV20-1 CSGGQANYGYTF
TRBJ1-1 TRBV4-3 CASSVNYPMNTEAFF
TRBJ2-4 TRBV13 CASSFRTSGTKNIQYF
TRBJ2-1 TRBV5-5 CASSFGLDNEQFF
TRBJ2-1 TRBV20-1 CSAILGGADYNEQFF
TRBJ1-5 TRBV4-1 CASSQHHTQGAQPQHF
TRBJ2-1 TRBV4-1 CASSQDGPLGEQFF
TRBJ2-5 TRBV20-1 CSAFRAGGDQETQYF
TRBJ2-5 TRBV29-1 CSVENPKGTSGRAPIETQYF
TRBJ2-3 TRBV28 CASSSPGRGTDTQYF
TRBJ2-3 TRBV11-2 CASSRERPRERSTDTQYF
TRBJ1-5 TRBV12-3/TRBV12-4 CASSLSLVGAMGYDQPQHF
TRBJ1-5 TRBV6-1 CASRASSGRYQPQHF
TRBJ1-1 TRBV7-8 CASSLVWNWDRGPEAFF
TRBJ1-6 TRBV29-1 CSARNSSYNSPLHF
TRBJ2-3 TRBV5-1 CASSLELWGGRASTDTQYF
TRBJ1-1 TRBV2 CASSGLAKNTEAFF
TRBJ2-1 TRBV20-1 CSARDHISGSYNEQFF
TRBJ2-1 TRBV20-1 CSASQTSGRFFYNEQFF
TRBJ2-2 TRBV6-5 CASSYRSNTGELFF
TRBJ1-1 TRBV12-3/TRBV12-4 CASSFGGVGTEAFF
TRBJ2-7 TRBV27 CASSLKAVYEQYF
TRBJ2-6 TRBV5-4 CASSSIVGANVLTF
TRBJ2-3 TRBV28 CASPPASGGADTQYF
TRBJ2-6 TRBV28 CASSRVAGASSGANVLTF
TRBJ1-5 TRBV5-1 CASSSDRPNQPQHF
TRBJ1-2 TRBV28 CASSSGSYGYTF
TRBJ2-7 TRBV12-3/TRBV12-4 CASSFPGSSYEQYF
TRBJ2-3 TRBV20-1 CSAREGAGGRTDTQYF